One sample yielded the 23 T cell receptor beta chains listed below, sequenced in a study of blood T cells in healthy people across ages. PCR was performed a second time for about 7 to 11 cycles using a sample-barcoded 5' primer and a J-beta primer mix. TCRdb processed the 5' RACE reads anew with MiXCR; each CDR3 protein has one entry. The sample consists of about 1.5 million distinct CDR3 sequences, around 40% of them appearing once. Sequenced: blood. The receptors were gathered from a woman aged 18-29 years in good health.

The V call is TRBV5-5, the J call TRBJ2-5; weak D call: TRBD2 (6 bases). Matching the DNA end better, TRBJ2-7 makes the J call doubtful. This CDR3 contains 15 residues. Germline V lookup: CDR1 SGHKS, CDR2 YYEKEE (reference sequence). CDR3 protein: CASIHVGGYPNEQYF. For the CDR3, the DNA is TGTGCCAGCATCCATGTGGGGGGTTACCCCAACGAGCAGTACTTC.

This clonotype was counted ten times or more. The rearrangement joins TRBV9 to TRBJ2-7; D possibly corresponds to TRBD1 (5 bases). Germline-derived CDR1 and CDR2 are SGDLS and YYNGEE. Trimming left V 0 bases short and J 1 base short, with 20 bases between. The CDR3 runs to 18 residues. The CDR3 spells CASSVAPSGRGYSYEQYF. CDR3 DNA sequence: TGTGCCAGCAGCGTAGCCCCTTCTGGTAGGGGTTATTCCTACGAGCAGTACTTC.

In its sample, this clonotype was seen once. V usage is TRBV20-1 and J usage is TRBJ2-4, with a weak D call TRBD1 (6 bases). This CDR3 has 18 residues. The V end was cut by 5 bases, the J end by 0 bases, with 23 bases between. CDR1 is DFQATT and CDR2 is SNEGSKA in the germline V gene (reference sequence). The CDR3 region is CSASRGAPGDRAKNIQYF. In nucleotides, the CDR3 is TGCAGTGCTTCTAGAGGGGCCCCAGGGGATAGAGCCAAAAACATTCAGTACTTC.

The chain recombines TRBV10-3 with TRBJ1-1, with D tentatively TRBD1 (6 bases). Between the trimmed V and J ends, which lost 9 bases and 4 bases, there was a span of 15 bases. The CDR3 has 13 residues. The germline CDR1 and CDR2 sequences are ENHRY and SYGVKD. The CDR3 DNA reads TGTGCCATTCGGACAGAAGTCGGCACTGAAGCTTTCTTT. Its translation is CAIRTEVGTEAFF.

This clonotype has a handful of counts. The chain links TRBV29-1 to TRBJ2-7, with D tentatively TRBD1 (6 bases). Germline loops: CDR1 SQVTM, CDR2 ANQGSEA. V was shortened by 5 bases and J by 3 bases, with 14 bases between the two germline ends. The CDR3 covers 13 residues. CDR3: CSVLSAQGYEQYF. The DNA of the CDR3 is TGCAGCGTTTTGTCGGCACAGGGCTACGAGCAGTACTTC.

The V call is TRBV11-2, the J call TRBJ2-3; no definite D call. Germline lookup yields CDR1 SGHAT and CDR2 FQNNGV. There are 15 residues in the CDR3. Trimming stripped 5 bases from V and 0 bases from J, with 12 bases between. CDR3 protein: CASSPEWPSTDTQYF. The DNA for the CDR3 is TGTGCCAGCAGCCCCGAGTGGCCGAGCACAGATACGCAGTATTTT.

This chain connects TRBV29-1 to TRBJ2-1; D possibly corresponds to TRBD2 (5 bases). The V end lost 7 bases, the J end lost 6 bases, and 13 bases lay between the germline ends. This CDR3 contains 12 residues. Germline V lookup: CDR1 SQVTM, CDR2 ANQGSEA. The CDR3 region has the DNA TGCAGCGACTCAGGAGGCGTCAATGAGCAGTTCTTC. Translating gives CSDSGGVNEQFF.

The J gene is TRBJ2-2, the V gene TRBV29-1, with D perhaps TRBD2 (6 bases). V was shortened by 2 bases and J by 6 bases, with 13 bases between the two germline ends. Germline-derived CDR1 and CDR2 are SQVTM and ANQGSEA. The CDR3 has 14 amino acids. The CDR3 here is CSVERLSGAGELFF. In DNA, the CDR3 is TGCAGCGTTGAAAGGTTATCGGGGGCCGGGGAGCTGTTTTTT.

This clonotype has more than one count but fewer than ten. V and J are TRBV12-3 or TRBV12-4 and TRBJ2-5; weak D call: TRBD1 (6 bases). Trimming cost V 0 bases and J 6 bases, with 8 bases left between them. There are 13 residues in the CDR3. CDR3 coding DNA: TGTGCCAGCAGTTTAGCACAGGGTCAGACCCAGTACTTC. This translates into CASSLAQGQTQYF.

The CDR3 DNA reads as TGTGCCATCAGTGAAAGTTGGGGGATGAACACTGAAGCTTTCTTT. Amino acid sequence: CAISESWGMNTEAFF. The rearrangement uses TRBV10-3 and TRBJ1-1; D possibly corresponds to TRBD1 (5 bases). CDR1 ENHRY and CDR2 SYGVKD come from the germline V gene. There are 15 residues in the CDR3. V lost 3 bases, J lost 0 bases, and 11 bases lay in between.

J is TRBJ2-5 and V is TRBV27; 8 bases align to TRBD1. Trimming at V came to 4 bases and at J to 11 bases, leaving 9 bases not matched to a gene. The CDR3 loop spans 13 amino acids. CDR1 MNHEY and CDR2 SMNVEV come from the germline V gene (reference sequence). The CDR3 DNA is TGTGCCAGCAGTTGGACAGGGTTCAAGGAGCAGTACTTC. This translates into CASSWTGFKEQYF.

This chain connects TRBV6-5 to TRBJ2-3; no reliable D call. V was cut by 2 bases and J by 0 bases, with 15 bases left in between. The CDR3 has 17 residues. CDR1 is MNHEY, CDR2 SVGAGI, per germline. The CDR3 loop is CASSYTQYRTSTDTQYF. In DNA form, the CDR3 reads TGTGCCAGCAGTTACACACAATACCGGACGAGCACAGATACGCAGTATTTT.

The chain joins TRBV12-3 or TRBV12-4 to TRBJ2-5; 13 bases fit TRBD2. V lost 4 bases to trimming and J lost 11 bases; unmatched junction nucleotides: 19. The CDR3 runs 18 residues. The CDR3 sequence is CASSSGSTSGRFSYVQYF. CDR3 in DNA: TGTGCCAGCAGTTCCGGATCGACTAGCGGGAGGTTCTCCTACGTGCAGTACTTC.

This chain uses TRBV20-1 with TRBJ2-1; D perhaps matches TRBD2 (5 bases). Germline assignment: CDR1 DFQATT and CDR2 SNEGSKA (reference sequence). Deletions cut 5 bases from V and 0 bases from J, with 17 bases between. The CDR3 consists of 16 residues. The CDR3 protein is CSAPRGSPLSYNEQFF. CDR3 in DNA: TGCAGTGCTCCCCGGGGTAGCCCTCTCTCCTACAATGAGCAGTTCTTC.

In this sample, this clonotype turned up once. A read error may produce the germline difference seen at one junction end. The chain links TRBV6-1 to TRBJ2-1; a weak D match, TRBD1 (5 bases). The V gene's germline CDR1 is MNHNS and CDR2 SASEGT. This CDR3 region has 12 residues. The CDR3 nucleotides are TGTGCCAGCAAGGGGCGGTACAATGAGCGGTTCTTC. Translation: CASKGRYNERFF.

This clonotype was recorded once. The rearrangement uses TRBV30 and TRBJ1-1; D possibly corresponds to TRBD1 (5 bases). Trimming removed 0 bases at V and 4 bases at J, with 9 bases between. The germline gives CDR1 GTSNPN, CDR2 SVGIG (reference sequence). This CDR3 has 13 amino acids. CDR3 bases: TGTGCCTGGAGTGTCGCAGGGTCCACTGAAGCTTTCTTT. As protein: CAWSVAGSTEAFF.

The CDR3 DNA follows: TGCAGTGCTAAACGGAGTCTGAACACTGAAGCTTTCTTT. It specifies CSAKRSLNTEAFF. The J gene is TRBJ1-1, the V gene TRBV20-1; no reliable D call. This CDR3 is 13 amino acids long. V lost 4 bases, J lost 0 bases, and 9 bases lay in between. The germline gives CDR1 DFQATT, CDR2 SNEGSKA (reference sequence).

For the CDR3, the DNA is TGCAGTGCTAGAGTTCCCGGGTTTCAACCCAATGAGCAGTTCTTC. It yields the protein CSARVPGFQPNEQFF. This chain joins TRBV20-1 and TRBJ2-1; D call uncertain. The CDR3 spans 15 residues. Germline loops: CDR1 DFQATT, CDR2 SNEGSKA (reference sequence). Trimming left V 1 base short and J 6 bases short, with 16 bases between.

This chain joins TRBV6-1 and TRBJ2-3; D not resolved. The CDR3 covers 14 residues. Germline CDR1 MNHNS, CDR2 SASEGT. Trimming took 2 bases from V and 1 from J, leaving 7 bases between them. CDR3 DNA sequence: TGTGCCAGCAGTGAAATCACAGGCACAGATACGCAGTATTTT. Amino acids: CASSEITGTDTQYF.

The chain couples TRBV20-1 to TRBJ2-3, with TRBD2 matching over 10 bases. This CDR3 has 15 residues. Germline lookup yields CDR1 DFQATT and CDR2 SNEGSKA (reference sequence). After removal of 4 bases from V and 5 bases from J, the junction contained 9 bases not matched to a gene. CDR3 sequence reads: CSAKELAGVLDTQYF. The CDR3 nucleotides are TGCAGTGCTAAGGAGCTAGCGGGAGTGTTAGATACGCAGTATTTT.

The sample holds many counts of this clonotype. The V gene is TRBV27, the J gene TRBJ2-1, with no clear D. The CDR3 length is 16 residues. Between the trimmed V and J ends, which lost 8 bases and 2 bases, there was a span of 19 bases. In germline, CDR1 is MNHEY, CDR2 SMNVEV (reference sequence). CDR3 residues: CASSHWRPQAYNEQFF. DNA of the CDR3: TGTGCCAGCTCCCACTGGCGGCCTCAAGCCTACAATGAGCAGTTCTTC.

The rearrangement joins TRBV7-8 to TRBJ2-3; D remains unclear. In germline, CDR1 is SGHVS, CDR2 FQNEAQ. V lost 1 base to trimming and J lost 2 bases, with 16 bases between them. This CDR3 is built from 17 residues. This CDR3 is CASSLDQRGTHTDTQYF. In DNA form, the CDR3 reads TGTGCCAGCAGCTTAGACCAGCGAGGCACTCACACAGATACGCAGTATTTT. Together with reference TRBV7-8 and TRBJ2-3, the CDR3 gives the full variable domain: GAGVSQSPRYKVAKRGQDVALRCDPISGHVSLFWYQQALGQGPEFLTYFQNEAQLDKSGLPSDRFFAERPEGSVSTLKIQRTQQEDSAVYLCASSLDQRGTHTDTQYFGPGTRLTVL.

This clonotype has ten or more counts. This chain uses TRBV20-1 with TRBJ1-2, with D possibly TRBD1 on 5 matching bases. V lost 2 bases and J lost 5, with 18 bases in between. This CDR3 is 15 amino acids long. Per the germline V gene, CDR1 is DFQATT and CDR2 is SNEGSKA (reference sequence). In DNA form, the CDR3 reads TGCAGTGCTAGACACCGGGACCCCGGTGGGTATGGCTACACCTTC. It is translated as CSARHRDPGGYGYTF.